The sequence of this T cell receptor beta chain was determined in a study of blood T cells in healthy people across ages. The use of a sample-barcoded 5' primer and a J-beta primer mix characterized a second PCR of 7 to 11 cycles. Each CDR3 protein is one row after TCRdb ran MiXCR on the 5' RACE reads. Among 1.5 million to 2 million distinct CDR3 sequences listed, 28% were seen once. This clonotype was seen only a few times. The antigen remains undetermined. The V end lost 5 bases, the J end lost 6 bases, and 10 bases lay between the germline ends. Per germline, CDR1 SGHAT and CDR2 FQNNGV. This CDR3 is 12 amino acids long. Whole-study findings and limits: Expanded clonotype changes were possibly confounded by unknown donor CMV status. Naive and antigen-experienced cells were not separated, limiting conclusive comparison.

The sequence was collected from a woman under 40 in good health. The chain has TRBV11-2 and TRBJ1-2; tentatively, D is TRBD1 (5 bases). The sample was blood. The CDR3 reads CASSRVGDGYTF. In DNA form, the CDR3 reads TGTGCCAGCAGCCGTGTGGGGGATGGCTACACCTTC.